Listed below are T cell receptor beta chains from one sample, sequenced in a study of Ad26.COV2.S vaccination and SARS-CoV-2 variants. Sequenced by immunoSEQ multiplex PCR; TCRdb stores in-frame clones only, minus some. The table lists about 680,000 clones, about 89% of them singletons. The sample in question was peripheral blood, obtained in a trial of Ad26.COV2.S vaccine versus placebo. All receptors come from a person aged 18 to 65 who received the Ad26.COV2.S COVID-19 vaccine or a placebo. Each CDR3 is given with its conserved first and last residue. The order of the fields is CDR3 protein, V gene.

CDR3: CASSKGQGFDTQYF
V: TRBV5-1

CDR3: CASSRDRNNSPLHF
V: TRBV2

CDR3: CASTQGGFGGYTF
V: TRBV19

CDR3: CASSQDSQGIQPQHF
V: TRBV3-1/TRBV3-2

CDR3: CASRTTGAGELFF
V: TRBV7-2

CDR3: CASSRTVPGELFF
V: TRBV6-5

CDR3: CASSGQGGQPQHF
V: TRBV12-3/TRBV12-4

CDR3: CATSRDGAGDTTQETQYF
V: TRBV15

CDR3: CASSLTSDTIYF
V: TRBV7-8

CDR3: CATSVVRGTYNEQFF
V: TRBV24-1

CDR3: CASSSGLIYGYTF
V: TRBV7-9

CDR3: CASSPLSGGTYEQYF
V: TRBV7-6

CDR3: CSVVKVWGYGYTF
V: TRBV29-1

CDR3: CASSESLGGRETQYF
V: TRBV10-1

CDR3: CASSQEPLSTDTQYF
V: TRBV3-1/TRBV3-2

CDR3: CASSRHPRTYEQYF
V: TRBV5-8

CDR3: CASSYSKIRTAEAFF
V: TRBV6-5

CDR3: CASSATSGGAGNEQFF
V: TRBV6-4

CDR3: CATEDRGTEAFF
V: TRBV18